This T cell receptor (beta chain) was sequenced during a study of blood T cells in healthy people across ages. Through a sample-barcoded 5' primer and a J-beta primer mix, a second PCR was run for 7 to 11 cycles. Via MiXCR, TCRdb re-called the 5' RACE reads, giving one row per CDR3 protein. Of approximately 780,000 distinct CDR3 sequences in the sample, approximately 24% were seen once. The V gene's germline CDR1 is GTSNPN and CDR2 SVGIG (reference sequence). The J segment lost 8 bases and the V segment lost 2 bases, leaving 7 bases of the junction unmatched. The CDR3 runs 14 residues. The same sample was also studied in work on T cells of mothers and their children. That study adds: Compared with unrelated pairs, related mother-child pairs had slightly higher, non-significant overlap.

Sequencing was performed on blood. The source is a boy younger than 18 in good health. The J gene is TRBJ1-4, the V gene TRBV30; 8 bases line up with TRBD1. The CDR3, as DNA: TGTGCCTGGAGTCGTGGCAGGGGGCCAGAAAAACTGTTTTTT. Translated, it gives CAWSRGRGPEKLFF.